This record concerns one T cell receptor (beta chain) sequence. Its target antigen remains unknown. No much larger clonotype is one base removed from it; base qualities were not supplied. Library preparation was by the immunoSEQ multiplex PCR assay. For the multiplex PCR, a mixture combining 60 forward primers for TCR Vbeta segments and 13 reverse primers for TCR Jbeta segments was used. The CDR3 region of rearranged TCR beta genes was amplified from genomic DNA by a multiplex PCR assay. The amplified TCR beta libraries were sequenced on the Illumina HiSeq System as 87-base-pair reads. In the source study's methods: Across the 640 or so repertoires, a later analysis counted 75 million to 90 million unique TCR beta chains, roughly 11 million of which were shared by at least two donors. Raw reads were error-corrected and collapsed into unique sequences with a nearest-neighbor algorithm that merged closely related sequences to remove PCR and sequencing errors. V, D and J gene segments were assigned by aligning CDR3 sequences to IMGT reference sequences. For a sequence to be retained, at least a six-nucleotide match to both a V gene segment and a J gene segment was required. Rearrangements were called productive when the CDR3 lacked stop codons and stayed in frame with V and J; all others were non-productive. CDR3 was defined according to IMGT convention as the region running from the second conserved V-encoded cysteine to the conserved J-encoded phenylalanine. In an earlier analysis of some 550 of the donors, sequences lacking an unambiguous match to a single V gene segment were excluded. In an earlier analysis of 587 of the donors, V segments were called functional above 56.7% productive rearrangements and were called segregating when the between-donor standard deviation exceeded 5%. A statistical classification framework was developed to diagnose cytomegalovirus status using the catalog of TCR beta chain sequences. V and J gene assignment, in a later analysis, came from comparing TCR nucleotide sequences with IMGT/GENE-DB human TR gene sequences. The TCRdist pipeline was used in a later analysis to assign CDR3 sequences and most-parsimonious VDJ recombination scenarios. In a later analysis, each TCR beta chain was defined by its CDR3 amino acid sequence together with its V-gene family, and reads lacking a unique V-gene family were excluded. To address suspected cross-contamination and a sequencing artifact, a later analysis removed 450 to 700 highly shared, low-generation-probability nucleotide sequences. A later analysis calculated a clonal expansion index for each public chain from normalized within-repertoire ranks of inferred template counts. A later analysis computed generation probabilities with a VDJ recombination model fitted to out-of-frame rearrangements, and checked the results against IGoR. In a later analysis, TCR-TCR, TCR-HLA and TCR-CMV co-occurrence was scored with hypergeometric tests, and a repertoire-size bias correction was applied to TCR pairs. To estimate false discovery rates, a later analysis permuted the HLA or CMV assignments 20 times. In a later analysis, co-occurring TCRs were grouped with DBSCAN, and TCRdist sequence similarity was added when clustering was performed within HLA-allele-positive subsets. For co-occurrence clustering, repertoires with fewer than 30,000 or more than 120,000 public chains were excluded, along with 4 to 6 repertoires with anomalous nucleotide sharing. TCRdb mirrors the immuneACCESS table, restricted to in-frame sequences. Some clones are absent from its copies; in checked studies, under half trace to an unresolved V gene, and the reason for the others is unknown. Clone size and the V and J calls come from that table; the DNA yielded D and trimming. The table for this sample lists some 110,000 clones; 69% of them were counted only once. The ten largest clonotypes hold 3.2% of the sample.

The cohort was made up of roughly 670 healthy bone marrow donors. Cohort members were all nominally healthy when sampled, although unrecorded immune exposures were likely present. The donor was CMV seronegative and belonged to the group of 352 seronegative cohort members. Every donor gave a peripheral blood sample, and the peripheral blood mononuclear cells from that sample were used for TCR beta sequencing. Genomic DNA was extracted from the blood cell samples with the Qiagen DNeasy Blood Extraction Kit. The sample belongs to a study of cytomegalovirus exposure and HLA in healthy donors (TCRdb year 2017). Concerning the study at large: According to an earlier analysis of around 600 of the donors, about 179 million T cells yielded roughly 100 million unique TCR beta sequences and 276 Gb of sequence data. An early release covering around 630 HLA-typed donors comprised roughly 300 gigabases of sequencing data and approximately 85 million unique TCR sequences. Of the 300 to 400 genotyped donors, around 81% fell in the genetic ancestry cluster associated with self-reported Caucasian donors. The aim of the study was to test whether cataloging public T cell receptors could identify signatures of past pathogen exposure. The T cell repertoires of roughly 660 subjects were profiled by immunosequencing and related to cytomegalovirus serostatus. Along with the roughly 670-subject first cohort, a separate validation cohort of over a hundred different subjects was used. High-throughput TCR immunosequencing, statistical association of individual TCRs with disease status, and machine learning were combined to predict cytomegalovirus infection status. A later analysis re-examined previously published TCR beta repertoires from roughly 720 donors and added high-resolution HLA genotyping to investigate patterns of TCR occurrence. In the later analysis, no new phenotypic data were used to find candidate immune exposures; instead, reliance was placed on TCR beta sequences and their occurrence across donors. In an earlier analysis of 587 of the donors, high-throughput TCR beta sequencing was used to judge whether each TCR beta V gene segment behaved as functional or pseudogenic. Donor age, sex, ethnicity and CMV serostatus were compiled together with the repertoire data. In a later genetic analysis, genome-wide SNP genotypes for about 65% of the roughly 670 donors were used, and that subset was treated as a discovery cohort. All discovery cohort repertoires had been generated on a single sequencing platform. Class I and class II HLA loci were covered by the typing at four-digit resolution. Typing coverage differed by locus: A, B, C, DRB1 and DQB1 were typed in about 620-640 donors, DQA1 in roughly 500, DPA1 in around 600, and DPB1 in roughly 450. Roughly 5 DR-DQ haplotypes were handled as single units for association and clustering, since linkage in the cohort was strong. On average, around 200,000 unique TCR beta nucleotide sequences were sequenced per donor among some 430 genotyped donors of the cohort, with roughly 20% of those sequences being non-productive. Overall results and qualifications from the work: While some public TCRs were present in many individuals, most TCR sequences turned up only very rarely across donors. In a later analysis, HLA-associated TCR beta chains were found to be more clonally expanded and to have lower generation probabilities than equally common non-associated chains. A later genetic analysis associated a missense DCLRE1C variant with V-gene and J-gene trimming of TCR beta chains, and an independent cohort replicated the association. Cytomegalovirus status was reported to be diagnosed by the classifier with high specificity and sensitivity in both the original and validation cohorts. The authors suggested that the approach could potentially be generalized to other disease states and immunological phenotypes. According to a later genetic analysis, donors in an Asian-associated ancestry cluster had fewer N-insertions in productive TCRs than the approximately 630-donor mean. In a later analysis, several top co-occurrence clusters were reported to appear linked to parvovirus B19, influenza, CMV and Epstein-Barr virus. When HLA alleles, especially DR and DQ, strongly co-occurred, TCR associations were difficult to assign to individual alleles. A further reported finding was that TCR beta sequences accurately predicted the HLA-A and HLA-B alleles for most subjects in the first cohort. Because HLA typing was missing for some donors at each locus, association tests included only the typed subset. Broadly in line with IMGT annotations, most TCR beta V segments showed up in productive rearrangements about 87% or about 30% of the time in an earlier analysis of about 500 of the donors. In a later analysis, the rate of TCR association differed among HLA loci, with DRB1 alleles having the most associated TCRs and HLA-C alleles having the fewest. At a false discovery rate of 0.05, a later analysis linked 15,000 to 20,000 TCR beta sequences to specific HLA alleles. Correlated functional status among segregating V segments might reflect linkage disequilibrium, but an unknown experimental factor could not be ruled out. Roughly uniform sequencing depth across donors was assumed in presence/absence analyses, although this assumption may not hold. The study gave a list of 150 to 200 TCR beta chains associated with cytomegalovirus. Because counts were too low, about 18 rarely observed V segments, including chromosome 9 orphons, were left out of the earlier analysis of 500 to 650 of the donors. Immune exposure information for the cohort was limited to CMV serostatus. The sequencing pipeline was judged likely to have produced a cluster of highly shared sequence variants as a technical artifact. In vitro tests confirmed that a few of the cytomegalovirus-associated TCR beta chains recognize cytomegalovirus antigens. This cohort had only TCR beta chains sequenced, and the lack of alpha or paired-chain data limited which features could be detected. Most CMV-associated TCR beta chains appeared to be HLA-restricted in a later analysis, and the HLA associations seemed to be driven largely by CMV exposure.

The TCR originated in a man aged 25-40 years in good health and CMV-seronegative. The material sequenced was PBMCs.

At the DNA level, the sequence is TGTGCCAGCAGGCTGACAGCTATCTACGAGCAGTACTTC. Translated, it gives CASRLTAIYEQYF. The chain was built from TRBV6-1 and TRBJ2-7; a weak D assignment points to TRBD1 (5 bases agree). There are 13 amino acids in the CDR3, from cysteine to phenylalanine inclusive. The entry retains the CDR3 DNA only, 39 bases that are in frame from base 1. CDR1 MNHNS and CDR2 SASEGT were looked up in the germline V gene. A distance of 12 bases separates the germline ends of V and J, which lose 6 bases and 3 bases respectively.